The 15 T cell receptor beta chains below come from one sample, sequenced in a study of graft-versus-host responses after intestinal transplantation. Using immunoSEQ multiplex PCR, the repertoire was profiled, and TCRdb retains in-frame clones only, with some absent. The sample consists of just over 40,000 clones, less than 95% of them appearing once. Sequencing used PBMCs, obtained 300 to 320 days after intestinal transplant. Every receptor here comes from a human patient who received an intestinal transplant, so some T cells may come from the graft donor.

DNA for the CDR3: TGTGCCAGCAGTGATCTCCCCGCTAGGGGGGGGAATCAGCCCCAGCATTTT. This encodes CASSDLPARGGNQPQHF. The chain has TRBV25-1 and TRBJ1-5; D is possibly TRBD1 (6 bases). CDR3 length equals 17 residues. CDR1 is MGHDK and CDR2 is SYGVNS in the germline V gene. The germline V and J ends were trimmed by 3 bases and 4 bases, with 19 bases remaining between them.

The genes are TRBV21-1 and TRBJ1-1. TRBV21-1 is tagged as a pseudogene. The CDR3 spans 16 residues. CDR3 region: CARRFTQQAGSTEAFF. DNA for the CDR3: TGTGCCAGAAGGTTTACACAACAGGCGGGTAGCACTGAAGCTTTCTTT.

The chain uses TRBV28 and TRBJ2-5; 11 bases align to TRBD2. This CDR3 comprises 16 residues. Germline V gives CDR1 MDHEN, CDR2 SYDVKM. V lost 5 bases to trimming and J lost 3 bases; unmatched junction nucleotides: 8. The CDR3 loop is CASSPPATSGEETQYF. CDR3 bases: TGTGCCAGCAGTCCCCCCGCGACTAGCGGGGAAGAGACCCAGTACTTC.

This rearrangement joins TRBV7-8 to TRBJ2-5; TRBD2 agrees at 12 bases. The germline V gene encodes CDR1 SGHVS and CDR2 FQNEAQ. CDR3 length: 18 amino acids. The J segment lost 6 bases and the V segment lost 2 bases, leaving 13 bases of the junction unmatched. The CDR3 is CASSLRPTSGRWEKTQYF. The DNA of the CDR3 is TGTGCCAGCAGCTTAAGGCCGACTAGCGGGAGATGGGAAAAGACCCAGTACTTC.

The V gene is TRBV6-6, the J gene TRBJ2-3; D possibly corresponds to TRBD2 (6 bases). This CDR3 region has 15 residues. Per germline, CDR1 MNHNY and CDR2 SVGAGI (reference sequence). V shed 3 bases and J shed 1 base, with 11 bases lying between them. CDR3 region: CASSYTGVGTDTQYF. Here the CDR3 DNA reads TGTGCCAGCAGTTATACGGGGGTCGGCACAGATACGCAGTATTTT.

This chain links TRBV2 with TRBJ2-1, with D perhaps TRBD1 (5 bases). Germline CDR1 SNHLY, CDR2 FYNNEI. This CDR3 is 11 amino acids long. V lost 6 bases, J lost 10 bases, and 10 bases lay in between. The CDR3: CASSLQAEQFF. The CDR3 nucleotides read TGTGCCAGCAGCCTACAGGCGGAGCAGTTCTTC.

The chain is built from TRBV15 and TRBJ1-2, with D possibly matching TRBD1 (6 bases). V lost 0 bases, J lost 2 bases, and 13 bases lay in between. The germline CDR1 and CDR2 sequences are LNHNV and YYDKDF (reference sequence). CDR3 size: 16 residues. The CDR3 DNA follows: TGTGCCACCAGCAGAGATCCCACAGGGCCGAACTATGGCTACACCTTC. Translating it yields CATSRDPTGPNYGYTF.

J is TRBJ2-2 and V is TRBV2, with 8 nucleotides matching TRBD1. Germline CDR1 is SNHLY and CDR2 is FYNNEI. V shed 0 bases, J shed 3 bases, and the junction held 6 bases outside the gene matches. The CDR3 loop spans 17 amino acids. Here the CDR3 DNA reads TGTGCCAGCAGTGAAGCGCTTCAGGGGGCGGACACCGGGGAGCTGTTTTTT. The encoded protein is CASSEALQGADTGELFF. Full variable domain (rest looked up from reference TRBV2 and TRBJ2-2): EPEVTQTPSHQVTQMGQEVILRCVPISNHLYFYWYRQILGQKVEFLVSFYNNEISEKSEIFDDQFSVERPDGSNFTLKIRSTKLEDSAMYFCASSEALQGADTGELFFGEGSRLTVL.

This chain links TRBV7-9 with TRBJ2-7; possibly TRBD2 for D (6 bases). Germline V gene sequence: CDR1 SEHNR, CDR2 FQNEAQ (reference sequence). The CDR3 has 15 amino acids. Trimming removed 0 bases from V and 5 bases from J, with 14 bases in between. CDR3 sequence: CASSLAGASAHEQYF. CDR3 coding DNA: TGTGCCAGCAGCTTAGCAGGGGCTAGCGCCCACGAGCAGTACTTC.

This clone was detected once. This chain uses TRBV7-2 with TRBJ2-7, with 7 positions matching TRBD2. This CDR3 has 14 amino acids. Germline CDR1 and CDR2: SGHTA and FQGNSA. V lost 5 bases and J lost 4; bases outside the gene matches: 8. CDR3 residues: CASSPAAGGYEQYF. CDR3 nucleotide sequence: TGTGCCAGCAGCCCTGCAGCCGGGGGGTACGAGCAGTACTTC.

The rearrangement links TRBV6-5 to TRBJ2-7; D remains unclear. The CDR3 has 15 amino acids. CDR1 is MNHEY, CDR2 SVGAGI, per germline. V was shortened by 0 bases and J by 0 bases, with 9 bases between the two germline ends. In nucleotides, the CDR3 is TGTGCCAGCAGTTACTCGAGGACGGCCTCCTACGAGCAGTACTTC. Its translation is CASSYSRTASYEQYF.

This rearrangement joins TRBV5-4 to TRBJ2-5; either TRBD1 or TRBD2 may fit D (5 bases each). The J call may be mistaken, given a closer DNA end match to TRBJ2-7. The CDR3 sequence is 16 residues long. Germline assignment: CDR1 SGHNT and CDR2 YYREEE (reference sequence). The CDR3 bases are TGTGCCAGCAGCTTGTACTCCGGGACGGTCTCCTACGAGCAGTACTTC. It codes for CASSLYSGTVSYEQYF.

The table lists this clone with a count of one. The chain recombines TRBV28 with TRBJ2-7, with 8 bases that match TRBD1. Germline V gene lookup returns CDR1 MDHEN and CDR2 SYDVKM. CDR3 length equals 13 residues. V lost 3 bases to trimming and J lost 6 bases; unmatched junction nucleotides: 4. The CDR3: CASSFTGGSEQYF. CDR3 nucleotide sequence: TGTGCCAGCAGTTTCACAGGGGGAAGCGAGCAGTACTTC.

This clone was seen only a few times. The chain recombines TRBV7-9 with TRBJ1-1; a weak D match, TRBD1 (5 bases). Germline V CDR1 and CDR2: SEHNR, FQNEAQ (reference sequence). Trimming took off 6 bases at V and 3 bases at J, with 17 bases between the two ends. CDR3 length equals 15 residues. CDR3 nucleotide sequence: TGTGCCAGCAGGATAGTGGGGGGAGGGGACACTGAAGCTTTCTTT. This codes for CASRIVGGGDTEAFF. The variable domain in full, with the rest retrieved from reference TRBV7-9 and TRBJ1-1, is DTGVSQNPRHKITKRGQNVTFRCDPISEHNRLYWYRQTLGQGPEFLTYFQNEAQLEKSRLLSDRFSAERPKGSFSTLEIQRTEQGDSAMYLCASRIVGGGDTEAFFGQGTRLTVV.

The V call is TRBV15, the J call TRBJ1-1, with 10 bases that match TRBD1. The CDR3 runs to 14 residues. Trimming removed 3 bases from V and 4 bases from J; junction bases left unmatched: 2. Per germline, CDR1 LNHNV and CDR2 YYDKDF (reference sequence). CDR3 in amino acids: CATSRGQGITEAFF. CDR3 coding DNA: TGTGCCACCAGCAGGGGACAGGGGATCACTGAAGCTTTCTTT.